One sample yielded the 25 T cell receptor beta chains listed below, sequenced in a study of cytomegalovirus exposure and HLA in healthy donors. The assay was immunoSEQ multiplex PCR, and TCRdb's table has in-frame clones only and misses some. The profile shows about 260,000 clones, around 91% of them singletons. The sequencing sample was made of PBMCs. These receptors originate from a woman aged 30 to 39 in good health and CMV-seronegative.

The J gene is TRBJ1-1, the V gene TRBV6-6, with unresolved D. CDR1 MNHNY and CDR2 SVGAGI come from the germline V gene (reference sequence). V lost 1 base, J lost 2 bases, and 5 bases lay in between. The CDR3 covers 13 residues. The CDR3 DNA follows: TGTGCCAGCAGTTACTACTCTAACACTGAAGCTTTCTTT. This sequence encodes CASSYYSNTEAFF.

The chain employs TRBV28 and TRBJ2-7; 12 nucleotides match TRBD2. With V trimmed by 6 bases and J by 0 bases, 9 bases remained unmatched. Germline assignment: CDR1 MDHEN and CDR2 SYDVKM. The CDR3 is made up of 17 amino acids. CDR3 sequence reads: CASRSLGLAGSSYEQYF. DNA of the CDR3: TGTGCCAGCAGATCACTTGGACTAGCGGGGAGCTCCTACGAGCAGTACTTC.

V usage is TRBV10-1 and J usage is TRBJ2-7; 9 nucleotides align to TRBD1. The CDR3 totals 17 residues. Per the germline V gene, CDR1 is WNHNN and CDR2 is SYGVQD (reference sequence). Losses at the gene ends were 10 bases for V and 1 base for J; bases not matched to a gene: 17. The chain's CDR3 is CAIITGGILLTSYEQYF. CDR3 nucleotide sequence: TGCGCCATCATCACAGGGGGCATACTACTTACGTCCTACGAGCAGTACTTC.

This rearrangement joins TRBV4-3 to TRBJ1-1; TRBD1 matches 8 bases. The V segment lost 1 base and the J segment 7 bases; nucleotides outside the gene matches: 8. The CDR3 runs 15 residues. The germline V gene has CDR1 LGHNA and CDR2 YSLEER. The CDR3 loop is CASSQGNRGRGEAFF. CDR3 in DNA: TGCGCCAGCAGCCAAGGAAACAGGGGGAGAGGTGAAGCTTTCTTT.

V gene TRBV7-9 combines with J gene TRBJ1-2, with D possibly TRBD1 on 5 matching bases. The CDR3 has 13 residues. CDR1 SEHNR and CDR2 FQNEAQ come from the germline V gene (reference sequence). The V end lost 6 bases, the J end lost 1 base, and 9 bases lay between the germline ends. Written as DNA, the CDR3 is TGTGCCAGCAGGGGCGACAGTAACTATGGCTACACCTTC. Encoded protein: CASRGDSNYGYTF.

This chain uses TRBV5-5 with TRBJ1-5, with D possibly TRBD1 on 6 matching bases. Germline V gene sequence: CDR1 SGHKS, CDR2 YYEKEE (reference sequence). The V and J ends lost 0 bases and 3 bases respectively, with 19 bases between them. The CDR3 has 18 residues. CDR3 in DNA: TGTGCCAGCAGCTTGGCGGACAGCCTCACTCCCTACAATCAGCCCCAGCATTTT. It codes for CASSLADSLTPYNQPQHF.

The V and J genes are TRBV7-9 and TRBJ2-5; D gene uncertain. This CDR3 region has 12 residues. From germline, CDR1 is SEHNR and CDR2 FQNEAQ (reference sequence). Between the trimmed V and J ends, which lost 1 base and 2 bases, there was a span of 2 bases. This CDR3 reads CASSLVQETQYF. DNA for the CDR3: TGTGCCAGCAGCTTAGTTCAAGAGACCCAGTACTTC.

The CDR3 sequence is CASSVVGRASEQYF. Written as DNA, the CDR3 is TGTGCCAGCAGCGTAGTCGGGAGGGCGTCAGAGCAGTACTTC. V and J are TRBV9 and TRBJ2-7; 8 nucleotides line up with TRBD2. V lost 0 bases to trimming and J lost 7 bases; unmatched junction nucleotides: 6. The CDR3 extends over 14 amino acids. Per the germline V gene, CDR1 is SGDLS and CDR2 is YYNGEE. Full variable domain (remainder filled in from reference TRBV9 and TRBJ2-7): DSGVTQTPKHLITATGQRVTLRCSPRSGDLSVYWYQQSLDQGLQFLIQYYNGEERAKGNILERFSAQQFPDLHSELNLSSLELGDSALYFCASSVVGRASEQYFGPGTRLTVT.

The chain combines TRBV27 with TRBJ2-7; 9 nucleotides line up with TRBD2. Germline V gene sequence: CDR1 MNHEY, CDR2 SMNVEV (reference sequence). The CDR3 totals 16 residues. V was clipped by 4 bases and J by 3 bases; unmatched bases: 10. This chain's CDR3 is CASSSHHSGGSYEQYF. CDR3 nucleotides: TGTGCCAGCAGTTCACATCATAGCGGGGGTAGCTACGAGCAGTACTTC.

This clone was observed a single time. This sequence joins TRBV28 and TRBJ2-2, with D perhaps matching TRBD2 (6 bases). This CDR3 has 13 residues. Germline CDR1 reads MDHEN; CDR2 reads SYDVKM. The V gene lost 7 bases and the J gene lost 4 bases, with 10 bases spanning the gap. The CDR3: CASIRGGTGELFF. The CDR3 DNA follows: TGTGCCAGCATAAGGGGAGGCACCGGGGAGCTGTTTTTT.

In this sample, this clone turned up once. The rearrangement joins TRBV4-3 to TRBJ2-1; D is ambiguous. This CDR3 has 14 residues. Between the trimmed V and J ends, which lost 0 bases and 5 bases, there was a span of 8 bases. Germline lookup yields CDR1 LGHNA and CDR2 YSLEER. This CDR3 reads CASSQDTVNNEQFF. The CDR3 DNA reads TGCGCCAGCAGCCAAGACACTGTTAACAATGAGCAGTTCTTC.

The CDR3 DNA reads as TGTGCCACCAGCACGGGATCATATTCCTACGAGCAGTACTTC. This codes for CATSTGSYSYEQYF. The rearrangement joins TRBV15 to TRBJ2-7; maybe TRBD2 (5 bases). From germline, CDR1 is LNHNV and CDR2 YYDKDF (reference sequence). The V end was cut by 4 bases, the J end by 1 base, with 11 bases between. The CDR3 is 14 residues long.

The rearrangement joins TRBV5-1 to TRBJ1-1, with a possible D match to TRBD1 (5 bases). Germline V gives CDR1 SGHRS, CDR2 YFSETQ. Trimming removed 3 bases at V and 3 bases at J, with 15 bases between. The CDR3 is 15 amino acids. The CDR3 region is CASSSDIPVHTEAFF. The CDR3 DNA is TGCGCCAGCAGCTCGGACATCCCAGTACACACTGAAGCTTTCTTT.

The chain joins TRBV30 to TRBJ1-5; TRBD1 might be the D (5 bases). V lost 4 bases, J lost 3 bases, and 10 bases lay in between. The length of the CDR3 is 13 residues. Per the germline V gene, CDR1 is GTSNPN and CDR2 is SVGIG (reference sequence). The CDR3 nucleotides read TGTGCCTGGAATGCAGGGAACAATCAGCCCCAGCATTTT. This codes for CAWNAGNNQPQHF.

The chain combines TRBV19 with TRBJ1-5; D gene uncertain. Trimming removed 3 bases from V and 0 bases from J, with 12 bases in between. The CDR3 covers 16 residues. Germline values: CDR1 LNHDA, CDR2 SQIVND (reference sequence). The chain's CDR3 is CASSINSQYSNQPQHF. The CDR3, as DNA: TGTGCCAGTAGTATCAACTCTCAATATAGCAATCAGCCCCAGCATTTT.

CDR3 sequence reads: CASSLDPRETQYF. CDR3 sequence (DNA): TGCGCCAGCAGCTTGGATCCCAGGGAGACCCAGTACTTC. The J gene is TRBJ2-5, the V gene TRBV5-1; D unclear. V lost 0 bases and J 5 bases, leaving 8 bases between the germline ends. The CDR3 is 13 residues long. Germline lookup yields CDR1 SGHRS and CDR2 YFSETQ.

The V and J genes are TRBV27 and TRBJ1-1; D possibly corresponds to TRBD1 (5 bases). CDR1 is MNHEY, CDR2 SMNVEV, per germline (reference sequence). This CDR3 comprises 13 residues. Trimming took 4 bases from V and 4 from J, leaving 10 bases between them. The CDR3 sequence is CASSSGAGTEAFF. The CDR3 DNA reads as TGTGCCAGCAGTTCCGGGGCCGGCACTGAAGCTTTCTTT.

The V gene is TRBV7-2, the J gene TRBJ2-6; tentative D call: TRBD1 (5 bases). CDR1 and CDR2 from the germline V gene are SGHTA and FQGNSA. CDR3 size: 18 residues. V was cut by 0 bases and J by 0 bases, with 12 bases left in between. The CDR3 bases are TGTGCCAGCAGCTTAGCCCGGACATCCTCCTCTGGGGCCAACGTCCTGACTTTC. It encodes CASSLARTSSSGANVLTF.

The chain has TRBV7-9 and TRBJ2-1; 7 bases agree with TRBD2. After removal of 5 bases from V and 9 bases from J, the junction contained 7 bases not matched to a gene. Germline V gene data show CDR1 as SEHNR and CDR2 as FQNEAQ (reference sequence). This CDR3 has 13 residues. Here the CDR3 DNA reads TGTGCCAGCAGCCCGAACAGCGGGATTGAGCAGTTCTTC. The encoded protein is CASSPNSGIEQFF.

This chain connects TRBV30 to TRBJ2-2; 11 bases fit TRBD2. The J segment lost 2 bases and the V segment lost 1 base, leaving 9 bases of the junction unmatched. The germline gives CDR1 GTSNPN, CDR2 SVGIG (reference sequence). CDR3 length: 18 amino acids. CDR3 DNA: TGTGCCTGGAGTGAATCCCGACTAGCGGGATTTAACACCGGGGAGCTGTTTTTT. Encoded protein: CAWSESRLAGFNTGELFF.

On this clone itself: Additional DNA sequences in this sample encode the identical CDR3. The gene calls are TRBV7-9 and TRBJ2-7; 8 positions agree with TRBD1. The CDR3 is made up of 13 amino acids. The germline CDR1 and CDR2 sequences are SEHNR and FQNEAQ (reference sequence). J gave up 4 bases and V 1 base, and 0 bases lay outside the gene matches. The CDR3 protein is CASSLDRGYEQYF. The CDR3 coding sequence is TGTGCCAGCAGCTTAGACAGGGGGTACGAGCAGTACTTC.

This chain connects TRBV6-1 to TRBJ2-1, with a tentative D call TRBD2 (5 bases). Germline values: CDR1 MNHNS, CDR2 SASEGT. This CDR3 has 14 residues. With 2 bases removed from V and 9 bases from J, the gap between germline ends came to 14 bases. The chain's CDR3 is CASSEHRGTAEQFF. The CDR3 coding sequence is TGTGCCAGCAGTGAACACCGGGGTACGGCTGAGCAGTTCTTC.

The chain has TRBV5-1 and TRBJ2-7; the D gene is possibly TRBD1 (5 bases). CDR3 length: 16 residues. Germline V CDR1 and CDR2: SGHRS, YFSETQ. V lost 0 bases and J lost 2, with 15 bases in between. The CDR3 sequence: CASSLEGSTRTYEQYF. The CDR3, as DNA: TGCGCCAGCAGCTTGGAGGGGTCGACAAGGACCTACGAGCAGTACTTC.

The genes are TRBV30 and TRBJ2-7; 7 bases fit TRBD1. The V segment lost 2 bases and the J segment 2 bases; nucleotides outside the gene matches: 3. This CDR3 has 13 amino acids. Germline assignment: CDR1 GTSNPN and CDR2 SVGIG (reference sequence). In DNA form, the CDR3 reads TGTGCCTGGAGTACCGACAGGGCCTACGAGCAGTACTTC. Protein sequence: CAWSTDRAYEQYF.

CDR3 sequence reads: CASSLGEKLFF. The CDR3 nucleotides read TGTGCCAGCAGTTTGGGGGAAAAACTGTTTTTT. The chain recombines TRBV28 with TRBJ1-4; D is unresolved. The germline V and J ends were trimmed by 3 bases and 8 bases, with 4 bases remaining between them. Germline-derived CDR1 and CDR2 are MDHEN and SYDVKM. CDR3 length equals 11 residues.